The 5 T cell receptor beta chains listed next were all sequenced from one sample in a study of shared clonotypes between healthy human individuals. Some clones are missing from TCRdb's copy, which holds only in-frame ones; the method was immunoSEQ multiplex PCR. The sample shows about 2.4 million clones, roughly 93% of them seen only once. Sequenced sample: naive CD4+ T cells from PBMCs. Subset meaning: CD45RA+ positively selected. The source of these receptors is a man between 18 and 29 years old in good health. Some clones in this sample may be carry-over from other donors' samples.

The chain employs TRBV4-3 and TRBJ1-1; D unresolved. CDR3 length equals 16 residues. V lost 0 bases and J 4 bases, leaving 15 bases between the germline ends. Per germline, CDR1 LGHNA and CDR2 YSLEER. The CDR3 DNA reads TGCGCCAGCAGCCAAGACGGGGTCAGTTGGTCCACTGAAGCTTTCTTT. Translation: CASSQDGVSWSTEAFF.

The chain recombines TRBV28 with TRBJ1-1; D perhaps matches TRBD1 (5 bases). The germline gives CDR1 MDHEN, CDR2 SYDVKM. V was trimmed by 6 bases and J by 2 bases, leaving 16 bases between them. The CDR3 extends over 15 amino acids. For the CDR3, the DNA is TGTGCCAGCAGCGCCCGCGGGGGGGTTAACACTGAAGCTTTCTTT. Protein: CASSARGGVNTEAFF.

In nucleotides, the CDR3 is TGTGCCAGCAGTGACCAGCAAAGGGGGCTGACTTCACCCCTCCACTTT. This gives the protein CASSDQQRGLTSPLHF. This rearrangement joins TRBV25-1 to TRBJ1-6; 7 bases map to TRBD1. The V segment lost 3 bases and the J segment 9 bases; nucleotides outside the gene matches: 11. The germline gives CDR1 MGHDK, CDR2 SYGVNS. CDR3 length: 16 residues.

The V gene is TRBV28, the J gene TRBJ1-1, with a tentative D call TRBD1 (6 bases). Deletions cut 5 bases from V and 3 bases from J, with 16 bases between. The CDR3 sequence is 15 residues long. CDR1 and CDR2 (germline): MDHEN, SYDVKM. The CDR3, as DNA: TGTGCCAGCAGTACCCCGGCAGGGGTCGACACTGAAGCTTTCTTT. Translating gives CASSTPAGVDTEAFF.

This clone has a single count. The genes are TRBV9 and TRBJ2-1, with D perhaps matching TRBD2 (5 bases). The V end lost 4 bases, the J end lost 2 bases, and 16 bases lay between the germline ends. The CDR3 totals 16 residues. Germline V gene data show CDR1 as SGDLS and CDR2 as YYNGEE. The CDR3 bases are TGTGCCAGCAGCCCCCGTCTAGCCGATACCTACAATGAGCAGTTCTTC. This codes for CASSPRLADTYNEQFF.